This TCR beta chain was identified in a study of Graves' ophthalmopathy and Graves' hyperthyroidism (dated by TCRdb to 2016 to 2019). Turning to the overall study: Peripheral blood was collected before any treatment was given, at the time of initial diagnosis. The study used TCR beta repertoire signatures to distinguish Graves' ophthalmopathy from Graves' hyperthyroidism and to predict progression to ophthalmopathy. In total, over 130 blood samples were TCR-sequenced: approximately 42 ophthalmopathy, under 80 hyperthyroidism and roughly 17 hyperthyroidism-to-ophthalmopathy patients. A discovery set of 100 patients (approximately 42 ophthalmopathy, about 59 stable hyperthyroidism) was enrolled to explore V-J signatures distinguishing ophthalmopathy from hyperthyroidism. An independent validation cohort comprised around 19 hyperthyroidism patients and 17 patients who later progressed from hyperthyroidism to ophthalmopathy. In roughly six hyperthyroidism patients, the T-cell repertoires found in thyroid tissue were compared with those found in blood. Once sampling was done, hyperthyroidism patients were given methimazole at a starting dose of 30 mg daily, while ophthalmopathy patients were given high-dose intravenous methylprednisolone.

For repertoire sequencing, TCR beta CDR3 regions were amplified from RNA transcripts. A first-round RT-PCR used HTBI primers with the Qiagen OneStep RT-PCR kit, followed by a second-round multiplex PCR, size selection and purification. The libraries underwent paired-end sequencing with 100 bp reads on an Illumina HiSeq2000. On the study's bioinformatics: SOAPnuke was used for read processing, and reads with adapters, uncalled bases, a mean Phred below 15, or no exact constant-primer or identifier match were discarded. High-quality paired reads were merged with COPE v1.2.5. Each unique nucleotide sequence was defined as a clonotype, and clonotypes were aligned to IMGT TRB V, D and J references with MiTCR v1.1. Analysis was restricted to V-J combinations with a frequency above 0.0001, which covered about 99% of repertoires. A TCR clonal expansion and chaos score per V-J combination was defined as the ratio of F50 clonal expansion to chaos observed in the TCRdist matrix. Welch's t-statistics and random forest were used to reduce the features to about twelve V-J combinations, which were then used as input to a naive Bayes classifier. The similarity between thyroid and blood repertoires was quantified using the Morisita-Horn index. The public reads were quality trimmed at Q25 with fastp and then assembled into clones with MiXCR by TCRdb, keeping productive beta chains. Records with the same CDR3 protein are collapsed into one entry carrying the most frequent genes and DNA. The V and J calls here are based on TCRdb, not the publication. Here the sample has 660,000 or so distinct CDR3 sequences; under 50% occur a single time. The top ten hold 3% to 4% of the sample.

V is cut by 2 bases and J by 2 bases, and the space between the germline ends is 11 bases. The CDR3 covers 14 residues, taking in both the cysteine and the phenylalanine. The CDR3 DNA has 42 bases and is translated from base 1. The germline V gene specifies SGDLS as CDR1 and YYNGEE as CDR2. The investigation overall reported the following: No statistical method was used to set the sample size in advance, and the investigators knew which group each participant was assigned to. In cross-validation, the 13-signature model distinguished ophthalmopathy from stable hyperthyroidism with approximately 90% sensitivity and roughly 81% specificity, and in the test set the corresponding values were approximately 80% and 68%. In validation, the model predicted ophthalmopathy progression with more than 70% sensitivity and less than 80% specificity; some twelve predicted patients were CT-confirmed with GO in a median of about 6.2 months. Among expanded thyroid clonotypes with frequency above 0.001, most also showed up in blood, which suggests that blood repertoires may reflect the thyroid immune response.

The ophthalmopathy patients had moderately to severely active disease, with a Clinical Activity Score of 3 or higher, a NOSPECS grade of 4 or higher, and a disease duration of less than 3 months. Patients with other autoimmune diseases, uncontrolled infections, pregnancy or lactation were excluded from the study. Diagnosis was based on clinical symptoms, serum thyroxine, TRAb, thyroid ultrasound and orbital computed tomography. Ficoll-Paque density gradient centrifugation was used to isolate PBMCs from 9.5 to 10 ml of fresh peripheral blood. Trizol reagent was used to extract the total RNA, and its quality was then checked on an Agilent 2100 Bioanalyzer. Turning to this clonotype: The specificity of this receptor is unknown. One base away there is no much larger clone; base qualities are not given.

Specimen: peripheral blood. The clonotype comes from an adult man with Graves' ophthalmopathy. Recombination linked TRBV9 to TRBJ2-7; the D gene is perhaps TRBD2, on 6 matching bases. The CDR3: CASSVDGLPYEQYF. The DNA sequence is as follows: TGTGCCAGCAGCGTGGACGGACTACCCTACGAGCAGTACTTC.